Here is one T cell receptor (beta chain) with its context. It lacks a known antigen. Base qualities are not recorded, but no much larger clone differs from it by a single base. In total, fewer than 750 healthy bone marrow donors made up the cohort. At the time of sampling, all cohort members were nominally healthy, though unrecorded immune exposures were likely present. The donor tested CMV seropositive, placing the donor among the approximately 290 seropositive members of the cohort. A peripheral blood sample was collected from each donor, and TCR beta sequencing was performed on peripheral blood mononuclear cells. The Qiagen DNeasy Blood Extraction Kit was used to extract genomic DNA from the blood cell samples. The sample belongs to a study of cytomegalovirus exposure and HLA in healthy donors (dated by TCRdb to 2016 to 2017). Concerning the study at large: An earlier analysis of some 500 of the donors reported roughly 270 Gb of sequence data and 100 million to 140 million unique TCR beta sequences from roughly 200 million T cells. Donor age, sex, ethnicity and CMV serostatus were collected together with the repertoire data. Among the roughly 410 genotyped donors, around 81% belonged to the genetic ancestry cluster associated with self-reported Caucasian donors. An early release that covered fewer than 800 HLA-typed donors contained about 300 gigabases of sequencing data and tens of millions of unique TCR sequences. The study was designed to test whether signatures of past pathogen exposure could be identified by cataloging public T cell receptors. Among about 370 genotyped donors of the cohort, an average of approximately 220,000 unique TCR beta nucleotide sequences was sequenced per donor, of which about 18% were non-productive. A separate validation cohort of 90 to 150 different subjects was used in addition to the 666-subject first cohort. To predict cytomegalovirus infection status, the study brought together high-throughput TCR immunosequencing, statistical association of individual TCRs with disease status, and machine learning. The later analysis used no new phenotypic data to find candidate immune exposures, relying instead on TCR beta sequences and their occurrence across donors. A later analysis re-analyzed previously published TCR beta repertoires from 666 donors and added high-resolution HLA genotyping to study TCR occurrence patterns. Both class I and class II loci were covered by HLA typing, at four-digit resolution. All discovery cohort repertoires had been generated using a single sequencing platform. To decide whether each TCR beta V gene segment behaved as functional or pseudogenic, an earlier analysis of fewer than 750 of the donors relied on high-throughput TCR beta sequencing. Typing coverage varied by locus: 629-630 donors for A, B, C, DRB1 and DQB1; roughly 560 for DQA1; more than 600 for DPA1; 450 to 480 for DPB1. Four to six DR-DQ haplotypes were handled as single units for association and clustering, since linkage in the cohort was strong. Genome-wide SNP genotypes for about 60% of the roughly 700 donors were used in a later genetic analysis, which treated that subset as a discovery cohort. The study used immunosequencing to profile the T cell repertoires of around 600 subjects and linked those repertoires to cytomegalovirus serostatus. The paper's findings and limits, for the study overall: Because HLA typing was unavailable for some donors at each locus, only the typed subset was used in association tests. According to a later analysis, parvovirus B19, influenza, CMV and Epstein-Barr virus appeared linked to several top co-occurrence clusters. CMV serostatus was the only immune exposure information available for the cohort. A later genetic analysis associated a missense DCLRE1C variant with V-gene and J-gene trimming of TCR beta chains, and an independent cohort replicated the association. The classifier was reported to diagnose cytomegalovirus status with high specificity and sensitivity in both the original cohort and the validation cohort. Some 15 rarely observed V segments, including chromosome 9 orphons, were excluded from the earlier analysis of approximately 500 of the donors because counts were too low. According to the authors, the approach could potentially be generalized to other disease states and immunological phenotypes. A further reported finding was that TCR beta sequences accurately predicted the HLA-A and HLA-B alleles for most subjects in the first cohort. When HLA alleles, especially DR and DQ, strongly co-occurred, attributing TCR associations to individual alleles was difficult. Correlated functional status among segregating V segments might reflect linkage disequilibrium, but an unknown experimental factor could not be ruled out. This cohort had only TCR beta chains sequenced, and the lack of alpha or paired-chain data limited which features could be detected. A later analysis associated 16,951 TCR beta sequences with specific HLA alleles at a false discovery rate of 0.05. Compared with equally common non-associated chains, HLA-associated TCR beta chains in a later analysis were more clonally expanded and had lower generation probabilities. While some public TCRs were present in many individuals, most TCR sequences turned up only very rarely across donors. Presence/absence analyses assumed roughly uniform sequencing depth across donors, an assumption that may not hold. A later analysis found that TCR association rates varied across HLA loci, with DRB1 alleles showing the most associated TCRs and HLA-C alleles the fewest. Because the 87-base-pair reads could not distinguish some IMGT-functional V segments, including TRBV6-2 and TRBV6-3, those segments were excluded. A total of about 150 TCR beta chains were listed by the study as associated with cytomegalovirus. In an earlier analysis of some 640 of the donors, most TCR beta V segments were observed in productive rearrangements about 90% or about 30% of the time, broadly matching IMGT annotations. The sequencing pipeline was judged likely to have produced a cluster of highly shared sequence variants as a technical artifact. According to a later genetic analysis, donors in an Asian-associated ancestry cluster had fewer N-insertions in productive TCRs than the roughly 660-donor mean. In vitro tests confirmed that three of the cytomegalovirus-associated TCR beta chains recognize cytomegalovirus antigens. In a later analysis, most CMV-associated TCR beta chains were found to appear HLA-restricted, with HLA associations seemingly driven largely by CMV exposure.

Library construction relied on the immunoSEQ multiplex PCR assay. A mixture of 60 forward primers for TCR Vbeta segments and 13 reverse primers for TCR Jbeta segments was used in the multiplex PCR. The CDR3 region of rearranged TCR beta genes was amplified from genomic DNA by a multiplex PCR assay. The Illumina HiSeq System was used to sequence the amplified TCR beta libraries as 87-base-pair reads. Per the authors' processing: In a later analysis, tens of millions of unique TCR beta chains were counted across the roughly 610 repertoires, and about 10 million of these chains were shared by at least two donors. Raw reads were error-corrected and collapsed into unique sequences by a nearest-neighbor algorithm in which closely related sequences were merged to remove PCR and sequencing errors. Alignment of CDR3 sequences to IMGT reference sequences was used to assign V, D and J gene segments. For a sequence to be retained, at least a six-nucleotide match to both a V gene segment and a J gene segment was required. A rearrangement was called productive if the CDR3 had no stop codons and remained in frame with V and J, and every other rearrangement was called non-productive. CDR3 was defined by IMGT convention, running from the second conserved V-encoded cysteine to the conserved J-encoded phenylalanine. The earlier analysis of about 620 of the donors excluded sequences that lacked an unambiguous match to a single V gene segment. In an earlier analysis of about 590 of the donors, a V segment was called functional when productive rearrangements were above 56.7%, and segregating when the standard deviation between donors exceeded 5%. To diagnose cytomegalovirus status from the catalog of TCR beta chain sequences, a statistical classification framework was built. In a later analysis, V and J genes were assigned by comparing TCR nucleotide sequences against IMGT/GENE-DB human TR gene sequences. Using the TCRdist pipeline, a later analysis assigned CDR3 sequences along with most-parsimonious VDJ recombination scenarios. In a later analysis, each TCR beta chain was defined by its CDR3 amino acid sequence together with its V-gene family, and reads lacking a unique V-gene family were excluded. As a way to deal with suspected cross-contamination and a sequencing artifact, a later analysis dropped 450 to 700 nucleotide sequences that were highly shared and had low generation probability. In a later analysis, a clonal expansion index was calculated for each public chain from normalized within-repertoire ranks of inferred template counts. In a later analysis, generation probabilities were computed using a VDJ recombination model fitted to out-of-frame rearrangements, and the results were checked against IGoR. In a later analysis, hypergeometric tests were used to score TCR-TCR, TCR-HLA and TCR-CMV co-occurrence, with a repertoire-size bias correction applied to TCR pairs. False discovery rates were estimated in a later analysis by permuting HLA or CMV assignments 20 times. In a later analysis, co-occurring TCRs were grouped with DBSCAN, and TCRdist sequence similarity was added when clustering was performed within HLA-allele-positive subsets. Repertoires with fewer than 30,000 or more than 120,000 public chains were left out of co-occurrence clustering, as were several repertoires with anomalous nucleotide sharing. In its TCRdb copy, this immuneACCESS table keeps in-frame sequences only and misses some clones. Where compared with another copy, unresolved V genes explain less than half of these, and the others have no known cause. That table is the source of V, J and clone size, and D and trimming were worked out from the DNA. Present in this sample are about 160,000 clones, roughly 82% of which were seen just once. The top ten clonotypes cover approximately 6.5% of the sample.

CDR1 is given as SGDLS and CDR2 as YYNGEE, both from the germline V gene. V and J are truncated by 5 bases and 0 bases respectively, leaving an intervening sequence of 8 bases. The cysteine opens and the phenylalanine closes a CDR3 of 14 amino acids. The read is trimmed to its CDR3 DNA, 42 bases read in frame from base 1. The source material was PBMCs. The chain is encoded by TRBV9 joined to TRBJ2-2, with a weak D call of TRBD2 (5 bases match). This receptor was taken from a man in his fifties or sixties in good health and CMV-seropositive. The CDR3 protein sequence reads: CASRPDSNTGELFF. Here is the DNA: TGTGCCAGCAGACCGGACTCGAACACCGGGGAGCTGTTTTTT.